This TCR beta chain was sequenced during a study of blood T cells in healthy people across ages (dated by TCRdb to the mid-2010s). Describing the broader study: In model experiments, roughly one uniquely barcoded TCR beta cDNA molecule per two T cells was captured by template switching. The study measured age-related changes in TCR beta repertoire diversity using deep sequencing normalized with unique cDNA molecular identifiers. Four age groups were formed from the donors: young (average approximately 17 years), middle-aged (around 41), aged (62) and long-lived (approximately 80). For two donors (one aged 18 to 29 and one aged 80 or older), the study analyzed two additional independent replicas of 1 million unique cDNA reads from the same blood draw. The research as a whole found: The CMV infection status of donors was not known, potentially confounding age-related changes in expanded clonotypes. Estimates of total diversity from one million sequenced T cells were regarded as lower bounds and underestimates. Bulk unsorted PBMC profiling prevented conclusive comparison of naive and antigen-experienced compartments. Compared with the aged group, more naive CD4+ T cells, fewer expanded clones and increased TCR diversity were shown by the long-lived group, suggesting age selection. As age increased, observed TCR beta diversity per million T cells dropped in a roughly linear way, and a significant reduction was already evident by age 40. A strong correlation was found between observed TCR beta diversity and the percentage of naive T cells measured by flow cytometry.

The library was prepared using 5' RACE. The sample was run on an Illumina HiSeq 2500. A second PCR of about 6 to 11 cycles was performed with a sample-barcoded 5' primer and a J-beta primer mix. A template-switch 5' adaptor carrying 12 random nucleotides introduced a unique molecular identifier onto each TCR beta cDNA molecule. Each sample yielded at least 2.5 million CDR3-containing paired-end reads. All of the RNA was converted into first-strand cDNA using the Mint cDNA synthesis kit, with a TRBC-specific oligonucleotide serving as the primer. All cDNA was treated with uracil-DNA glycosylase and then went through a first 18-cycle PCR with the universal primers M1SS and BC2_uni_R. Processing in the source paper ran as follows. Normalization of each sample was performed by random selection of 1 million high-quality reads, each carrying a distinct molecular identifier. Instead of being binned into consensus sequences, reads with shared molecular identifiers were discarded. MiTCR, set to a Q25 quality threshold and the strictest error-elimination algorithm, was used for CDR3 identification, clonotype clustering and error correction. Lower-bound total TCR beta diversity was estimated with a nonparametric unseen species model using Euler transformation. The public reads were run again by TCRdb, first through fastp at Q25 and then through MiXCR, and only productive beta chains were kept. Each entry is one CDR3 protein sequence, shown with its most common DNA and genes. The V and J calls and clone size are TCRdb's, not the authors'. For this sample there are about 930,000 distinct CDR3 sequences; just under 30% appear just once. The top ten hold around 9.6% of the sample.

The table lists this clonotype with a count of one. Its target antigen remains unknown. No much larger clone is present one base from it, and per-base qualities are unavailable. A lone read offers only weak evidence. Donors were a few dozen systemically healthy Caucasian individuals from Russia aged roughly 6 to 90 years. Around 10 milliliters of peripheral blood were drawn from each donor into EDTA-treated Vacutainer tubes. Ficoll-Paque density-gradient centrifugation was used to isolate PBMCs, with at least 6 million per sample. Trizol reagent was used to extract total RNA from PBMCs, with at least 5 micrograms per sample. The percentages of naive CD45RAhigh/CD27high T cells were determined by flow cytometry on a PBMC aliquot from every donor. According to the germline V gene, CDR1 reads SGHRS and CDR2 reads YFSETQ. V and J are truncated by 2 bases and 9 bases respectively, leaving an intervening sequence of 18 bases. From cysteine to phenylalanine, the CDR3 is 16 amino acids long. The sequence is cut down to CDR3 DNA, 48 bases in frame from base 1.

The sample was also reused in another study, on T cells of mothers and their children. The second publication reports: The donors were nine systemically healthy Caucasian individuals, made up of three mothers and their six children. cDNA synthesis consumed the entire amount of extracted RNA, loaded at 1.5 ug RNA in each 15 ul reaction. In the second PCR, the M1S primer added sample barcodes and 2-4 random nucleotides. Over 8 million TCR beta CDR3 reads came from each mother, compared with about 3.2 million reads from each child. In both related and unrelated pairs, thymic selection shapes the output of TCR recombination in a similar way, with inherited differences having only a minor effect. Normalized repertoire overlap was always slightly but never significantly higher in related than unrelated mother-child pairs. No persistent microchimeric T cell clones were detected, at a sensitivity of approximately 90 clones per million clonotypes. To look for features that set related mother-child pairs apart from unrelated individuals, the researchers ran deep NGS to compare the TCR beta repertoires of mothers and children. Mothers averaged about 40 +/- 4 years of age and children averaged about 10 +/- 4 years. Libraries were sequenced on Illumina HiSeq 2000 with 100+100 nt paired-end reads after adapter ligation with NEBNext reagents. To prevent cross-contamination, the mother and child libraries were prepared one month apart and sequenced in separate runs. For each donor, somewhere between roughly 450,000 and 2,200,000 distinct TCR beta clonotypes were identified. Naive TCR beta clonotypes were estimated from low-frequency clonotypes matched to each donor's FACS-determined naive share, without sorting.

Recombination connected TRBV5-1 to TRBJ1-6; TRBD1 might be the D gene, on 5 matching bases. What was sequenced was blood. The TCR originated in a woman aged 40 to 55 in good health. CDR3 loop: CASSLLTGTEGSPLHF. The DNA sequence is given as TGCGCCAGCAGCTTACTAACCGGGACGGAGGGTTCACCCCTCCACTTT.